Below, 23 T cell receptor beta chains from the same sample are listed, as sequenced in a study of blood T cell repertoires in COVID-19. Assay used: immunoSEQ multiplex PCR; TCRdb lists only in-frame clones, some missing. The sample records some 41,000 clones, less than 85% being singletons. Sequencing used peripheral blood. These receptors all stem from a woman aged 70-85 years with acute or convalescent COVID-19.

This sequence joins TRBV28 and TRBJ1-3, with D perhaps matching TRBD1 (5 bases). The CDR3 loop spans 15 amino acids. Per germline, CDR1 MDHEN and CDR2 SYDVKM. V was cut by 8 bases and J by 0 bases, with 14 bases left in between. This chain's CDR3 is CASVGGSASGNTIYF. In nucleotides, the CDR3 is TGTGCCAGCGTTGGGGGGTCTGCCTCTGGAAACACCATATATTTT. The full variable domain, in which reference TRBV28 and TRBJ1-3 provide the parts outside the CDR3, is DVKVTQSSRYLVKRTGEKVFLECVQDMDHENMFWYRQDPGLGLRLIYFSYDVKMKEKGDIPEGYSVSREKKERFSLILESASTNQTSMYLCASVGGSASGNTIYFGEGSWLTVV.

The chain has TRBV6-5 and TRBJ1-2, with 8 bases matching TRBD1. CDR3 length: 16 amino acids. Germline assignment: CDR1 MNHEY and CDR2 SVGAGI. Trimming removed 0 bases from V and 7 bases from J; junction bases left unmatched: 10. The CDR3 here is CASSYSGQGRHGGYTF. The CDR3 nucleotides are TGTGCCAGCAGTTACTCCGGACAGGGCCGTCATGGTGGCTACACCTTC.

The V gene is TRBV5-1, the J gene TRBJ2-1; 11 bases are a match to TRBD2. The V gene end was trimmed by 0 bases and the J gene end by 7 bases; junction bases not matched to a gene: 6. Germline V CDR1 and CDR2: SGHRS, YFSETQ. The CDR3 sequence is 16 residues long. The CDR3 DNA reads as TGCGCCAGCAGCTTGGGTTTAGCGGGAGGGCTGAATGAGCAGTTCTTC. It yields the protein CASSLGLAGGLNEQFF.

The rearrangement uses TRBV6-1 and TRBJ1-5; 9 nucleotides match TRBD1. The germline gives CDR1 MNHNS, CDR2 SASEGT. V gave up 3 bases and J gave up 4 bases; unmatched junction bases: 10. This CDR3 spans 17 amino acids. The CDR3 is CASSEGQGYSGNQPQHF. CDR3 DNA sequence: TGTGCCAGCAGTGAGGGACAGGGTTATTCGGGGAATCAGCCCCAGCATTTT.

The chain carries TRBV5-1 and TRBJ2-1; TRBD2 matches at 10 bases. The CDR3 has 15 amino acids. Germline-derived CDR1 and CDR2 are SGHRS and YFSETQ. Trimming took 3 bases from V and 5 from J; bases not matched to a gene: 5. The CDR3 is CASSSSGRVNNEQFF. CDR3 in DNA: TGCGCCAGCAGCTCCAGCGGGAGGGTCAACAATGAGCAGTTCTTC. Together with reference TRBV5-1 and TRBJ2-1, the CDR3 gives the full variable domain: KAGVTQTPRYLIKTRGQQVTLSCSPISGHRSVSWYQQTPGQGLQFLFEYFSETQRNKGNFPGRFSGRQFSNSRSEMNVSTLELGDSALYLCASSSSGRVNNEQFFGPGTRLTVL.

This chain uses TRBV30 with TRBJ2-1, with D perhaps TRBD2 (6 bases). The CDR3 totals 16 residues. The ends were cut back, 0 bases at V and 7 bases at J, with 19 bases in the middle. Germline CDR1 reads GTSNPN; CDR2 reads SVGIG (reference sequence). CDR3 sequence reads: CAWSVLGGSGGNEQFF. The CDR3, as DNA: TGTGCCTGGAGTGTACTAGGAGGGAGTGGAGGTAATGAGCAGTTCTTC.

Here the CDR3 DNA reads TGTGCCACTTCATCCCTGACTAGCGGTTACAATGAGCAGTTCTTC. Amino acids: CATSSLTSGYNEQFF. The chain links TRBV6-5 to TRBJ2-1; 9 bases are a match to TRBD2. Trimming at V came to 10 bases and at J to 4 bases, leaving 11 bases not matched to a gene. Germline values: CDR1 MNHEY, CDR2 SVGAGI. The CDR3 sequence is 15 residues long.

The chain combines TRBV11-3 with TRBJ1-3; D gene uncertain. Germline lookup yields CDR1 SGHNT and CDR2 YENEEA. V was shortened by 0 bases and J by 4 bases, with 7 bases between the two germline ends. The CDR3 extends over 14 amino acids. This CDR3 is CASSLEWPGNTIYF. In DNA form, the CDR3 reads TGTGCCAGCAGCTTAGAATGGCCAGGAAACACCATATATTTT.

Worth noting for this clone: The junction differs from germline at one of its ends, possibly a read error. The chain uses TRBV7-7 and TRBJ2-5; TRBD2 agrees at 7 bases. The germline CDR1 and CDR2 sequences are SSHAT and FNYEAQ (reference sequence). The CDR3 covers 14 residues. CDR3 loop: CASSRSGPSETQYF. The CDR3 coding sequence is TGTGCTAGCAGCCGTAGCGGGCCCTCAGAGACCCAGTACTTC.

V is TRBV6-6 and J is TRBJ1-5; 7 nucleotides agree with TRBD1. V dropped 5 bases and J dropped 3; count of bases not matched to a gene: 25. The germline V gene encodes CDR1 MNHNY and CDR2 SVGAGI (reference sequence). The CDR3 has 21 amino acids. CDR3 protein: CASSPSWRDSVRVTLNQPQHF. The CDR3 nucleotides are TGTGCCAGCAGTCCTTCGTGGCGGGACAGCGTCAGGGTCACGCTCAATCAGCCCCAGCATTTT.

The V and J genes are TRBV5-8 and TRBJ2-7, with 8 positions matching TRBD2. The CDR3 sequence is 15 residues long. CDR1 SGHTS and CDR2 YDEGEE come from the germline V gene. V shed 0 bases, J shed 2 bases, and the junction held 4 bases outside the gene matches. CDR3 in DNA: TGTGCCAGCAGCTTGGGGACTAGCAGAACCTACGAGCAGTACTTC. This gives the protein CASSLGTSRTYEQYF. Drawing the rest from reference TRBV5-8 and TRBJ2-7, the complete variable domain is EAGVTQSPTHLIKTRGQQATLRCSPISGHTSVYWYQQALGLGLQFLLWYDEGEERNRGNFPPRFSGRQFPNYSSELNVNALELEDSALYLCASSLGTSRTYEQYFGPGTRLTVT.

This chain uses TRBV10-2 with TRBJ1-5, with TRBD1 matching over 9 bases. V was pared by 5 bases and J by 5 bases, with 4 bases of the junction left unmatched. Germline lookup yields CDR1 WSHSY and CDR2 SAAADI. This CDR3 has 14 amino acids. This chain's CDR3 is CASSWTGADQPQHF. CDR3 bases: TGCGCCAGCAGTTGGACAGGGGCAGATCAGCCCCAGCATTTT.

This rearrangement joins TRBV5-1 to TRBJ2-1, with 11 positions matching TRBD2. CDR3 length: 16 residues. Germline V gene data show CDR1 as SGHRS and CDR2 as YFSETQ. Trimming cost V 3 bases and J 7 bases; bases outside gene matches: 9. The CDR3 DNA reads as TGCGCCAGCAGCTCACTAGCGGGAGATCTGAGGAATGAGCAGTTCTTC. Encoded protein: CASSSLAGDLRNEQFF.

The J gene is TRBJ2-6, the V gene TRBV7-3; 9 nucleotides align to TRBD1. CDR3 length: 17 amino acids. The V gene's germline CDR1 is SGHTA and CDR2 FQGTGA. Trimming removed 2 bases from V and 0 bases from J; junction bases left unmatched: 2. This CDR3 reads CASSLGTGSSGANVLTF. The DNA for the CDR3 is TGTGCCAGCAGCTTAGGGACAGGGTCCTCTGGGGCCAACGTCCTGACTTTC.

CDR3 amino acids: CASSLAGAPNQPQHF. The CDR3 nucleotides are TGTGCCAGCAGCTTAGCAGGGGCCCCCAATCAGCCCCAGCATTTT. The chain joins TRBV11-2 to TRBJ1-5; weak D call: TRBD1 (6 bases). There are 15 residues in the CDR3. In germline, CDR1 is SGHAT, CDR2 FQNNGV. The V and J ends lost 1 base and 3 bases respectively, with 10 bases between them.

This chain uses TRBV29-1 with TRBJ1-5, with D perhaps matching TRBD1 (6 bases). CDR1 is SQVTM and CDR2 is ANQGSEA in the germline V gene. The CDR3 loop spans 13 amino acids. V was cut by 4 bases and J by 1 base, with 8 bases left in between. CDR3 in DNA: TGCAGCGTTGTTCAGGGGAGCAATCAGCCCCAGCATTTT. Amino acids: CSVVQGSNQPQHF.

This sequence joins TRBV5-4 and TRBJ2-7; perhaps TRBD1 as D (6 bases). Deletions cut 0 bases from V and 6 bases from J, with 10 bases between. Germline CDR1 is SGHNT and CDR2 is YYREEE (reference sequence). The CDR3 loop spans 13 amino acids. CDR3 DNA sequence: TGTGCCAGCAGCTTGGGTCTAGGGGGCGAGCAGTACTTC. The encoded protein is CASSLGLGGEQYF. The complete variable domain, with remaining parts taken from reference TRBV5-4 and TRBJ2-7, reads ETGVTQSPTHLIKTRGQQVTLRCSSQSGHNTVSWYQQALGQGPQFIFQYYREEENGRGNFPPRFSGLQFPNYSSELNVNALELDDSALYLCASSLGLGGEQYFGPGTRLTVT.

The V and J genes are TRBV19 and TRBJ2-5; 11 bases fit TRBD1. The J segment lost 4 bases and the V segment lost 10 bases, leaving 8 bases of the junction unmatched. The CDR3 extends over 14 amino acids. Germline V gene lookup returns CDR1 LNHDA and CDR2 SQIVND (reference sequence). The CDR3 spells CATAGTGGSETQYF. CDR3 DNA sequence: TGTGCCACCGCCGGGACAGGGGGATCAGAGACCCAGTACTTC.

This rearrangement joins TRBV19 to TRBJ1-6, with a tentative D call TRBD1 (5 bases). This CDR3 is 15 amino acids long. The V gene lost 0 bases and the J gene lost 6 bases, with 9 bases spanning the gap. Germline V gene lookup returns CDR1 LNHDA and CDR2 SQIVND (reference sequence). Here the CDR3 DNA reads TGTGCCAGTAGTATAGACAAGGGGCGTAATTCACCCCTCCACTTT. Translating it yields CASSIDKGRNSPLHF.

The gene calls are TRBV5-1 and TRBJ1-1; D not certain. This CDR3 has 13 amino acids. Trimming stripped 0 bases from V and 6 bases from J, with 9 bases between. In germline, CDR1 is SGHRS, CDR2 YFSETQ. The chain's CDR3 is CASSLGMGAEAFF. The CDR3 nucleotides are TGCGCCAGCAGCTTGGGCATGGGCGCTGAAGCTTTCTTT.

The CDR3, as DNA: TGCGCCAGCAGCCGGACTAGCGGGAGCACTAAGTATTTT. Its translation: CASSRTSGSTKYF. This chain joins TRBV4-3 and TRBJ2-3; 13 bases are shared with TRBD2. Trimming cost V 4 bases and J 13 bases; bases outside gene matches: 5. CDR1 and CDR2 from the germline V gene are LGHNA and YSLEER. The CDR3 extends over 13 amino acids.

The rearrangement uses TRBV30 and TRBJ1-3; D might be TRBD1 (5 bases). Germline V gene data show CDR1 as GTSNPN and CDR2 as SVGIG (reference sequence). There are 14 residues in the CDR3. Trimming removed 3 bases from V and 2 bases from J, with 11 bases in between. CDR3 sequence (DNA): TGTGCCTGGAGGGGGGACTTTACTGGAAACACCATATATTTT. It yields the protein CAWRGDFTGNTIYF.

CDR3 sequence reads: CASSSRLADGGEQYF. The CDR3 nucleotides are TGTGCCAGCAGCTCTCGACTAGCGGACGGGGGCGAGCAGTACTTC. The chain employs TRBV7-2 and TRBJ2-7; 9 bases agree with TRBD2. Trimming took 4 bases from V and 6 from J; bases not matched to a gene: 10. CDR1 is SGHTA and CDR2 is FQGNSA in the germline V gene. The length of the CDR3 is 15 residues.